This section outlines one TCR beta chain sequence together with its context. Its antigen is as yet unknown. This CDR3 contains 12 residues. The germline V and J ends were trimmed by 1 base and 8 bases, with 6 bases remaining between them. CDR1 is SGHKS and CDR2 is YYEKEE in the germline V gene (reference sequence). The protocol was immunoSEQ multiplex PCR, while the TCRdb copy is restricted to in-frame clones and leaves out a portion. The sample records approximately 500,000 clones, 90% to 96% being singletons. The data belong to a study of shared clonotypes between healthy human individuals. Overall study results and limits: Owing to a small donor count, the genetic and exposure-history diversity represented was limited. Generally, naive subsets (rather than memory subsets) showed larger estimated richness.

Sequencing input: naive CD4+ T cells sorted from blood. This sample's subset: CD45RA+ positively selected. The rearrangement links TRBV5-5 to TRBJ1-4; D is undetermined. The TCR was taken from a woman aged 30 to 39 in good health. The CDR3 spells CASSLSSEKLFF. The CDR3 DNA reads TGTGCCAGCAGCTTGTCTTCAGAAAAACTGTTTTTT.